What follows are 9 T cell receptor beta chains derived from one specimen sequenced in a study of blood T cell repertoires in COVID-19. Some clones are missing from TCRdb's copy, which holds only in-frame ones; the method was immunoSEQ multiplex PCR. Counted here are about 200,000 clones, 82% occurring once; the ten biggest clones make up roughly 5%. Sample: PBMCs or T cells enriched from blood (not recorded which). Every receptor here comes from a woman aged 55-75 years with acute COVID-19.

The CDR3 region is CATSRGTGYEQYF. The CDR3 DNA follows: TGTGCCACCAGCAGAGGGACAGGCTACGAGCAGTACTTC. The chain joins TRBV15 to TRBJ2-7, with TRBD1 identical over 7 bases. J lost 3 bases, V lost 1 base, and 0 bases had no gene match. The CDR3 has 13 residues. The germline V gene has CDR1 LNHNV and CDR2 YYDKDF (reference sequence).

J is TRBJ2-1 and V is TRBV5-1; perhaps TRBD1 as D (5 bases). Looked up from germline, CDR1 is SGHRS and CDR2 is YFSETQ. V dropped 1 base and J dropped 7 bases, with 15 bases sitting between them. The CDR3 runs 15 residues. The CDR3: CASSLRGLGSNEQFF. The CDR3 region has the DNA TGCGCCAGCAGCTTGAGGGGCCTCGGGTCAAATGAGCAGTTCTTC.

This chain links TRBV6-2 or TRBV6-3 with TRBJ1-4; unclear D gene. V dropped 1 base and J dropped 8 bases, with 14 bases sitting between them. This CDR3 is 15 amino acids long. Germline CDR1 is MNHEY and CDR2 is SVGEGT. The CDR3 reads CASSYYGGSIEKLFF. The CDR3, as DNA: TGTGCCAGCAGTTACTACGGAGGGTCGATCGAAAAACTGTTTTTT.

The chain carries TRBV30 and TRBJ2-3; D is unclear. The CDR3 is 13 amino acids. The germline V gene has CDR1 GTSNPN and CDR2 SVGIG (reference sequence). V lost 2 bases to trimming and J lost 7 bases, with 13 bases between them. CDR3 DNA: TGTGCCTGGAGTCCTATGGGCTCTCATACGCAGTATTTT. It codes for CAWSPMGSHTQYF.

The rearrangement links TRBV19 to TRBJ1-5, with D maybe TRBD1 (5 bases). Germline lookup yields CDR1 LNHDA and CDR2 SQIVND (reference sequence). Trimming shortened V by 2 bases and J by 5 bases, and 7 bases separated the two germline ends. The CDR3 extends over 13 amino acids. The CDR3 sequence: CASSIKGDQPQHF. CDR3 DNA sequence: TGTGCCAGTAGTATAAAAGGGGATCAGCCCCAGCATTTT. Variable domain in full (rest from reference TRBV19 and TRBJ1-5): DGGITQSPKYLFRKEGQNVTLSCEQNLNHDAMYWYRQDPGQGLRLIYYSQIVNDFQKGDIAEGYSVSREKKESFPLTVTSAQKNPTAFYLCASSIKGDQPQHFGDGTRLSIL.

The chain is built from TRBV4-3 and TRBJ2-5; TRBD2 aligns across 7 bases. CDR1 LGHNA and CDR2 YSLEER come from the germline V gene. Trimming at V came to 4 bases and at J to 2 bases, leaving 10 bases not matched to a gene. This CDR3 comprises 16 residues. The CDR3 is CASSLSIASGQETQYF. In DNA form, the CDR3 reads TGCGCCAGCAGCCTCTCCATAGCTAGCGGACAAGAGACCCAGTACTTC.

This sequence joins TRBV14 and TRBJ2-1, with D perhaps TRBD1 (6 bases). Looked up from germline, CDR1 is SGHDN and CDR2 is FVKESK. This CDR3 spans 13 amino acids. V was pared by 4 bases and J by 13 bases, with 17 bases between. Here the CDR3 DNA reads TGTGCCAGCAGCCGCCTAGTCAGGGGCCTCCAGTTCTTC. It codes for CASSRLVRGLQFF. Full variable domain (remainder filled in from reference TRBV14 and TRBJ2-1): EAGVTQFPSHSVIEKGQTVTLRCDPISGHDNLYWYRRVMGKEIKFLLHFVKESKQDESGMPNNRFLAERTGGTYSTLKVQPAELEDSGVYFCASSRLVRGLQFFGPGTRLTVL.

V and J are TRBV6-5 and TRBJ2-7; D gene unclear. The CDR3 totals 14 residues. Germline CDR1 is MNHEY and CDR2 is SVGAGI. V lost 8 bases to trimming and J lost 0 bases, with 14 bases between them. The CDR3 spells CASLPGYSSYEQYF. CDR3 bases: TGTGCCAGCCTTCCGGGTTACTCCTCCTACGAGCAGTACTTC.

The chain is built from TRBV5-6 and TRBJ1-4; TRBD1 matches at 7 bases. The V and J ends lost 0 bases and 7 bases, in that order; junction bases with no gene match: 6. The CDR3 sequence is 15 residues long. CDR1 SGHDT and CDR2 YYEEEE come from the germline V gene. The CDR3 region is CASSLVSGGTEKLFF. In nucleotides, the CDR3 is TGTGCCAGCAGCTTGGTGTCAGGGGGGACTGAAAAACTGTTTTTT. Full variable domain (rest looked up from reference TRBV5-6 and TRBJ1-4): DAGVTQSPTHLIKTRGQQVTLRCSPKSGHDTVSWYQQALGQGPQFIFQYYEEEERQRGNFPDRFSGHQFPNYSSELNVNALLLGDSALYLCASSLVSGGTEKLFFGSGTQLSVL.